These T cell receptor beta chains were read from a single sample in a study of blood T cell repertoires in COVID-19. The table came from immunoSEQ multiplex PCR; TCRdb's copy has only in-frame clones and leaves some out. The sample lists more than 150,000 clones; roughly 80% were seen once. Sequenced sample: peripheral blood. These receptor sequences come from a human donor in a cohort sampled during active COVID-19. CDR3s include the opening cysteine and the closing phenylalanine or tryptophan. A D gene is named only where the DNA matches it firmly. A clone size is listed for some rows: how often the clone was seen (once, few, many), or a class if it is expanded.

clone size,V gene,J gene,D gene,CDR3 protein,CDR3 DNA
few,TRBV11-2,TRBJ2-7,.,CASSPLPGEQYF,TGTGCCAGCAGTCCTCTGCCGGGGGAGCAGTACTTC
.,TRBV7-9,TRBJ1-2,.,CASGSAEGIMYGYTF,TGTGCCAGCGGCTCGGCGGAGGGGATAATGTATGGCTACACCTTC
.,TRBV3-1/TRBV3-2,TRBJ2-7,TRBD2,CASSQDVASGDGYYEQYF,TGTGCCAGCAGCCAAGATGTCGCTAGCGGGGATGGCTACTACGAGCAGTACTTC
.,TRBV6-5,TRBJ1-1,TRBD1,CASRRYRGQSTEAFF,TGTGCCAGCAGGCGCTACAGGGGGCAGAGCACTGAAGCTTTCTTT
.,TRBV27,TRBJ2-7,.,CASWGRGDRSYEQYF,TGTGCCAGTTGGGGGAGGGGGGATCGGAGTTACGAGCAGTACTTC
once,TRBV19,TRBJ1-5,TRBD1,CASSIKGTANQPQHF,TGTGCCAGTAGTATCAAGGGGACAGCAAATCAGCCCCAGCATTTT
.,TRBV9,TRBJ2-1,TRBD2,CASSRTSGGAGYNEQFF,TGTGCCAGCAGCCGGACTAGCGGGGGGGCAGGTTACAATGAGCAGTTCTTC
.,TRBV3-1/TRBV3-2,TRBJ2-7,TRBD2,CASGRRPGGDEQYF,TGTGCCAGCGGGAGGAGACCGGGAGGCGACGAGCAGTACTTC
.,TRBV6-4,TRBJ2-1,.,CASSASSAGLTEQFF,TGTGCCAGCAGTGCCTCTAGCGCGGGCCTGACTGAGCAGTTCTTC
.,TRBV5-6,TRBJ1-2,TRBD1,CASSLGDSDGYTF,TGTGCCAGCAGCTTGGGGGACAGCGATGGCTACACCTTC
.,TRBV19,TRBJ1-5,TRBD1,CASSQTGQGNQPQHF,TGTGCCAGTAGTCAGACAGGGCAGGGCAATCAGCCCCAGCATTTT
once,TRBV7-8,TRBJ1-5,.,CASSLAAGALPSNQPQHF,TGTGCCAGCAGCTTAGCGGCAGGGGCCTTGCCTAGCAATCAGCCCCAGCATTTT
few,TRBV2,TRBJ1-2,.,CASSLTGVNYGYTF,TGTGCCAGCAGCCTGACAGGCGTAAACTATGGCTACACCTTC
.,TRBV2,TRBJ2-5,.,CASREGLGTQYF,TGTGCCAGCAGAGAGGGTCTCGGGACCCAGTACTTC
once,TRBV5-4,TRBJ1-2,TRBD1,CASSSDRDGYTF,TGTGCCAGCAGCTCGGACAGGGACGGCTACACCTTC
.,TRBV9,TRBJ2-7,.,CASSVSGQSTYEQYF,TGTGCCAGCAGCGTCTCTGGACAGTCAACCTACGAGCAGTACTTC
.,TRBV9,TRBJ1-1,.,CASSVGALFTEAFF,TGTGCCAGCAGCGTAGGGGCCTTGTTCACTGAAGCTTTCTTT
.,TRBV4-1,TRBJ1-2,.,CASSQESGHSDPYGYTF,TGCGCCAGCAGCCAAGAATCAGGACACAGTGACCCCTATGGCTACACCTTC
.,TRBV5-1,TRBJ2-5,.,CASSLADMEETQYF,TGCGCCAGCAGCTTGGCCGATATGGAGGAGACCCAGTACTTC
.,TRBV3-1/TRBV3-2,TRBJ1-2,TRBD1,CASSLDRENGYTF,TGTGCCAGCAGCTTAGACAGGGAAAATGGCTACACCTTC
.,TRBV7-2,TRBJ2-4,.,CASSHGGGAKNIQYF,TGTGCCAGCAGCCACGGGGGAGGAGCCAAAAACATTCAGTACTTC